This T cell receptor (beta chain) was recovered during a study of cytomegalovirus exposure and HLA in healthy donors. The CDR3 runs to 15 residues. Germline lookup yields CDR1 SGHDT and CDR2 YYEEEE. The ends lost 4 bases at V and 3 bases at J; junction bases unmatched: 8. PCR involved 60 Vbeta and 13 Jbeta primers. The assay was immunoSEQ multiplex PCR, and TCRdb's table has in-frame clones only and misses some. The sample gives around 67,000 clones, 55% to 70% of which show up once; over 2.5% is in the top ten. This TCR derives from a woman aged 45-65 years in good health and CMV-seronegative. Sequencing was performed on PBMCs. The gene calls are TRBV5-6 and TRBJ2-5, with TRBD1 matching 8 bases. The CDR3 protein is CASSPGQGGEETQYF. The CDR3 DNA follows: TGTGCCAGCAGCCCCGGACAGGGCGGGGAAGAGACCCAGTACTTC.